This T cell receptor beta chain was recovered during a study of T cells in Graves' hyperthyroidism and ophthalmopathy (dated by TCRdb to between 2018 and 2020). At the level of the whole study: Peripheral blood samples were taken at the time of initial diagnosis, prior to any treatment. To identify distinguishing TCR V-J signatures, a discovery cohort of around 100 patients was used, comprising 43 with Graves' ophthalmopathy and 57 with stable Graves' hyperthyroidism. Prospective prediction of ophthalmopathy was tested in an independent validation cohort consisting of fewer than 20 hyperthyroidism patients and about 17 patients who later progressed to ophthalmopathy. The roughly 94 discovery patients were randomly split 7:3 into training and test sets. In several Graves' hyperthyroidism patients, the study also compared T-cell repertoires from thyroid tissue with T-cell repertoires from blood. After blood sampling, hyperthyroidism patients were treated with methimazole at a starting dose of 30 mg daily, and ophthalmopathy patients were treated with high-dose intravenous methylprednisolone. The paper reports TCR Vbeta CDR3 sequencing of fewer than 150 peripheral blood samples: under 45 ophthalmopathy, about 75 hyperthyroidism and 17 progressor patients.

What the research found in general, with its limitations: A model built on a 13 V-J signature distinguished ophthalmopathy from stable hyperthyroidism, reaching around 88% sensitivity and approximately 83% specificity in cross-validation and 80%/75% in testing. Most expanded thyroid clonotypes (frequency above 0.001) were also detected in blood, suggesting blood repertoires may reflect thyroid immune responses. Sample size was not statistically predetermined, and blinding of investigators to group allocation was not performed. During validation, the model predicted progression to ophthalmopathy a median of about 5.9 months ahead of onset, with almost 71% sensitivity and about 72% specificity.

Ophthalmopathy patients had moderately to severely active disease, with a Clinical Activity Score of 3 or more, a NOSPECS grade of 4 or more, and a disease duration of less than 3 months. The study excluded patients with uncontrolled infections, other autoimmune diseases, pregnancy or lactation. Diagnoses were established on the basis of clinical symptoms, serum thyroxine and TRAb, thyroid ultrasound, and orbital computed tomography. PBMCs were isolated from 8 to 10 ml of fresh peripheral blood by Ficoll-Paque density gradient centrifugation. Total RNA was extracted using Trizol reagent, and RNA quality was assessed on an Agilent 2100 Bioanalyzer. From V the trimming removes 3 bases and from J it removes 3 bases, while the gene matches leave 11 bases of the junction unaccounted for. Including cysteine and phenylalanine, the CDR3 has 15 amino acids. Of all the DNA, just the CDR3 is kept, 45 bases in frame from base 1. The germline V gene encodes CDR1 SQVTM and CDR2 ANQGSEA.

Amplification of TCR beta CDR3 regions was carried out from RNA transcripts. A first-round RT-PCR of the TCR CDR3 used the HTBI primer set with the Qiagen OneStep RT-PCR kit. Libraries were constructed in a second round of multiplex PCR, after which size selection and purification were carried out. Sequencing of the libraries was done on an Illumina HiSeq2000 using paired-end 100 bp reads. The authors processed their data as follows. SOAPnuke was used to process the raw data, throwing out any read that contained adapters or uncalled bases, had a mean Phred below 15, or lacked an exact constant-primer or identifier match. High-quality paired reads were merged using COPE v1.2.5, and each unique nucleotide sequence was defined as a clonotype. MiTCR v1.1 was used to align clonotypes to the IMGT TRBV, TRBD and TRBJ reference segments. Analysis was restricted to V-J combinations with a frequency above 0.0001, which covered over 98% of repertoires. The TCS score was defined as F50 (clonal expansion) divided by E x V (chaos), with BLOSUM62-based TCRdist calculated between CDR3 peptides within each V-J. Welch's t-statistics and random forest reduced just over 500 V-J features to fewer than 15, which were used in a naive Bayes classifier (R e1071). The similarity between thyroid and blood repertoires was quantified using the Morisita-Horn index. The public reads were quality trimmed at Q25 with fastp and then assembled into clones with MiXCR by TCRdb, keeping productive beta chains. When rows share a CDR3 protein, they turn into one entry using the most common DNA and genes. These V and J calls are TCRdb output, not the study's own analysis. This sample lists fewer than 650,000 distinct CDR3 sequences; around 15% were detected once. 3.5% to 4.5% of the sample is held by the ten biggest clonotypes.

This clonotype was seen ten or more times. No cognate antigen has been identified for it. Base qualities were left out, and no much larger clone turns up one base away. The TCR comes from a woman between 40 and 55 years old with Graves' ophthalmopathy. The sequencing input was blood. Recombination connected TRBV29-1 to TRBJ2-7, and 7 junctional nucleotides match TRBD2. The encoded CDR3 is CSVEGTIGSYYEQYF. The nucleotides are TGCAGCGTTGAGGGGACTATCGGGAGTTACTACGAGCAGTACTTC.